This is a list of T cell receptor beta chains from one sample in a study of blood T cell repertoires in COVID-19. Libraries were prepared by immunoSEQ multiplex PCR; TCRdb keeps only in-frame clonotypes and omits some of them. The sample has roughly 380,000 clones, 87% seen once. The sample was PBMCs or T cells enriched from blood (not recorded which). The receptors here all came from a woman in her thirties who had recovered from COVID-19. Both conserved end residues are part of each CDR3. D genes are given only for firm matches. Clone size, where shown, is once, few, many, or a class for clones that have expanded.

V gene	CDR3 length	D gene	clone size	J gene	CDR3 DNA	CDR3 protein
TRBV10-3	17	TRBD1	NA	TRBJ1-5	TGTGCCACCAGGACAGGCCTTGGGCTAAATAGCAATCAGCCCCAGCATTTT	CATRTGLGLNSNQPQHF
TRBV15	14	TRBD2	NA	TRBJ2-7	TGTGCCACCAGCAGAGAGGGGGGGGCCTACGAGCAGTACTTC	CATSREGGAYEQYF
TRBV18	15	TRBD1	NA	TRBJ1-5	TGTGCCAGCTCACCAAATCAGGGGGTAGGGCAGCCCCAGCATTTT	CASSPNQGVGQPQHF
TRBV5-1	17	TRBD1	NA	TRBJ2-2	TGCGCCAGCAGTTACTCCGGGACAGGGGTTGACACCGGGGAGCTGTTTTTT	CASSYSGTGVDTGELFF
TRBV28	17	NA	NA	TRBJ2-2	TGTGCCAGCACCTCCGGCCAGGGTGCAGGGCAGGGCGGGGAGCTGTTTTTT	CASTSGQGAGQGGELFF
TRBV27	14	NA	NA	TRBJ1-1	TGTGCCAGCAGTTTCGCGGGCGGAAACACTGAAGCTTTCTTT	CASSFAGGNTEAFF
TRBV7-9	14	NA	NA	TRBJ1-4	TGTGCCAGCAGCGCAGGGCGGGATAATGAAAAACTGTTTTTT	CASSAGRDNEKLFF
TRBV29-1	12	TRBD1	NA	TRBJ1-3	TGCAGCTCGACAGGGTACGGAAACACCATATATTTT	CSSTGYGNTIYF
TRBV7-2	16	NA	few	TRBJ2-7	TGTGCCAGCAGCTTAGGATCCGGGGTAGGCGACTACGAGCAGTACTTC	CASSLGSGVGDYEQYF
TRBV15	17	NA	NA	TRBJ1-4	TGTGCCACCAACCCGGGGGGACGGCCCGCAACTAATGAAAAACTGTTTTTT	CATNPGGRPATNEKLFF
TRBV18	15	TRBD1	NA	TRBJ2-2	TGTGCCAGCCAACGGACAGGGGGCGGAACCGGGGAGCTGTTTTTT	CASQRTGGGTGELFF
TRBV7-9	14	NA	NA	TRBJ2-5	TGTGCCAGCAGCTCACGGGGGAGATCGGAGACCCAGTACTTC	CASSSRGRSETQYF
TRBV19	16	TRBD2	NA	TRBJ2-2	TGTGCCAGTGGGGGGACTAGCGGGAGGAACACCGGGGAGCTGTTTTTT	CASGGTSGRNTGELFF
TRBV6-5	15	TRBD1	once	TRBJ1-1	TGTGCCAGCAGAACCCTTACAGGGGGTGGCACTGAAGCTTTCTTT	CASRTLTGGGTEAFF
TRBV2	14	NA	NA	TRBJ1-4	TGTGCCAGCAGTGCGAGCACAACTAATGAAAAACTGTTTTTT	CASSASTTNEKLFF
TRBV18	17	TRBD2	NA	TRBJ2-3	TGTGCCAGCTCACCACCCCGGACTAGCGGGGGGCGGGATACGCAGTATTTT	CASSPPRTSGGRDTQYF
TRBV4-2	17	NA	NA	TRBJ2-7	TGTGCCAGCAGCCAAGATGAAAAGCGGGTTCCCTTGCAGGGGCAGTACTTC	CASSQDEKRVPLQGQYF
TRBV30	12	NA	NA	TRBJ1-1	TGTGCCTTAGAGGCGGGTTTGACTGAAGCTTTCTTT	CALEAGLTEAFF